A selection of T cell receptor beta chains follows, all from one sample in a study of blood T cell repertoires in COVID-19. Method: immunoSEQ multiplex PCR; TCRdb's copy keeps in-frame clones and lacks some. The table has about 350,000 clones, approximately 89% seen once. Sequencing was done on a sample of peripheral blood. The receptors come from a woman aged 55-75 years with COVID-19, enrolled during active disease. CDR3s include the opening cysteine and the closing phenylalanine or tryptophan. The D gene is left open where the match is weak. The size of a clone is reported for some rows only, either as once, few or many, or as a class for expanded clones.

V	J	D	size	CDR3	DNA
TRBV18	TRBJ1-1	TRBD1	.	CASSPPTGTTEAFF	TGTGCCAGCTCACCACCGACAGGGACCACTGAAGCTTTCTTT
TRBV4-1	TRBJ1-1	.	.	CASSQDQIMNTEAFF	TGCGCCAGCAGCCAAGATCAGATAATGAACACTGAAGCTTTCTTT
TRBV19	TRBJ1-1	.	.	CASSMGPEAFF	TGTGCCAGTAGTATGGGGCCTGAAGCTTTCTTT
TRBV19	TRBJ1-4	.	.	CASSKTDGEKLFF	TGTGCCAGTAGCAAGACAGACGGGGAAAAACTGTTTTTT
TRBV7-9	TRBJ1-4	.	.	CASSLGDRNEKLFF	TGTGCCAGCAGCTTGGGAGATCGGAATGAAAAACTGTTTTTT
TRBV10-3	TRBJ1-4	.	.	CAIRPRGDNEKLFF	TGTGCCATCAGACCTCGGGGGGATAATGAAAAACTGTTTTTT
TRBV5-6	TRBJ1-1	TRBD1	few	CASSPRGRGKANTEAFF	TGTGCCAGCAGCCCCAGGGGGCGCGGTAAGGCGAACACTGAAGCTTTCTTT
TRBV19	TRBJ1-2	TRBD1	.	CACLRDRDYGYTF	TGTGCCTGCCTCCGGGACAGGGACTATGGCTACACCTTC
TRBV7-8	TRBJ2-7	.	.	CASSRQRRPATYEQYF	TGTGCCAGCAGTCGACAGAGGAGACCCGCTACATACGAGCAGTACTTC
TRBV9	TRBJ2-5	.	.	CASSVEGDQETQYF	TGTGCCAGCAGCGTAGAGGGGGACCAAGAGACCCAGTACTTC
TRBV6-5	TRBJ1-1	.	.	CASSYGGPPEAFF	TGTGCCAGCAGTTACGGGGGCCCCCCTGAAGCTTTCTTT
TRBV15	TRBJ1-4	.	.	CATSRDFTGKLFF	TGTGCCACCAGCAGAGATTTTACCGGAAAACTGTTTTTT
TRBV12-5	TRBJ1-1	.	.	CASGQDSSVTFF	TGTGCTAGTGGCCAGGACAGTAGCGTGACTTTCTTT
TRBV7-2	TRBJ2-1	.	.	CASSSSFYGQSSYNEQFF	TGTGCCAGCAGCTCGTCTTTTTATGGGCAGTCCTCCTACAATGAGCAGTTCTTC
TRBV6-2/TRBV6-3	TRBJ1-2	.	.	CASSYKGVGYTF	TGTGCCAGCAGTTACAAAGGGGTTGGCTACACCTTC
TRBV19	TRBJ1-1	.	once	CASRVGASNTEAFF	TGTGCCAGTAGGGTTGGGGCCTCGAACACTGAAGCTTTCTTT
TRBV6-5	TRBJ2-4	.	.	CASSRGAGTGNIQYF	TGTGCCAGCAGTCGGGGGGCAGGGACCGGAAACATTCAGTACTTC
TRBV5-6	TRBJ1-1	.	many	CASSLVGLDTEAFF	TGTGCCAGCAGCTTGGTGGGTCTAGACACTGAAGCTTTCTTT
TRBV11-2	TRBJ1-2	.	.	CASSLEEARGRDGYTF	TGTGCCAGCAGCTTGGAGGAGGCCCGAGGGCGGGATGGCTACACCTTC
TRBV27	TRBJ1-5	.	.	CASRADRSNQPQHF	TGTGCCAGCAGGGCTGACAGAAGCAATCAGCCCCAGCATTTT
TRBV6-5	TRBJ2-1	.	.	CASTKVASSYNEQFF	TGTGCCAGCACTAAAGTAGCGAGCTCCTACAATGAGCAGTTCTTC
TRBV28	TRBJ1-5	.	.	CASSDQPQHF	TGTGCCAGCAGCGATCAGCCCCAGCATTTT
TRBV12-3/TRBV12-4	TRBJ1-2	.	.	CASSFQGNYGYTF	TGTGCCAGCAGTTTTCAGGGTAACTATGGCTACACCTTC
TRBV23-1	TRBJ1-1	.	.	CASSQSPMNTEAFF	TGCGCCAGCAGTCAAAGCCCAATGAACACTGAAGCTTTCTTT
TRBV9	TRBJ2-2	TRBD2	.	CASSVTLAAQPVTGELFF	TGTGCCAGCAGCGTAACCCTAGCGGCCCAACCTGTTACCGGGGAGCTGTTTTTT
TRBV19	TRBJ1-2	.	.	CASSSPWTATPNYGYTF	TGTGCCAGTAGTTCCCCATGGACAGCGACACCTAACTATGGCTACACCTTC
TRBV5-1	TRBJ2-5	TRBD1	.	CASSFGTGGETQYF	TGCGCCAGCAGCTTCGGGACAGGGGGAGAGACCCAGTACTTC
TRBV12-3/TRBV12-4	TRBJ2-7	TRBD2	.	CASKASGAAEQYF	TGTGCCAGCAAAGCGAGCGGGGCTGCCGAGCAGTACTTC
TRBV5-1	TRBJ1-1	.	few	CASSFGQNTEAFF	TGCGCCAGCAGCTTTGGACAGAACACTGAAGCTTTCTTT
TRBV7-2	TRBJ1-4	.	.	CASSLDGQMNEKLFF	TGTGCCAGCAGCTTGGACGGACAGATGAATGAAAAACTGTTTTTT
TRBV5-6	TRBJ2-7	TRBD1	.	CASSLAVTGGSYEQYF	TGTGCCAGCAGCTTGGCCGTGACAGGGGGCTCCTACGAGCAGTACTTC
TRBV6-6	TRBJ2-3	TRBD2	.	CASSYGLAASTDTQYF	TGTGCCAGCAGTTACGGCCTAGCGGCTAGCACAGATACGCAGTATTTT
TRBV3-1/TRBV3-2	TRBJ2-7	.	.	CASSQVAIREQYF	TGTGCCAGCAGCCAAGTCGCGATTCGGGAGCAGTACTTC